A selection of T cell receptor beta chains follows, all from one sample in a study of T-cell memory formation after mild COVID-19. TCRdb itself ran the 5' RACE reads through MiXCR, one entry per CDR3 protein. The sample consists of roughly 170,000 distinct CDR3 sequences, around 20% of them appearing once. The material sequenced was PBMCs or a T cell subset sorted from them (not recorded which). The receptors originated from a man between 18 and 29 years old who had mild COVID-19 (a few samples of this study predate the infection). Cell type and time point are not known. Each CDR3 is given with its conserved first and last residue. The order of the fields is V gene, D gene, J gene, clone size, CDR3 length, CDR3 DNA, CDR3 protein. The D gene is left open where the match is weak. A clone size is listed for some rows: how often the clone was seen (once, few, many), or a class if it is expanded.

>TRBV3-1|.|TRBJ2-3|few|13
TGTGCCAGCAGCGAACCGGGAGCCGCTACGCAGTATTTT
CASSEPGAATQYF
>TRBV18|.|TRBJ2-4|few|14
TGTGCCAGCTCACCCGAGGTTGCCGGAGACATTCAGTACTTC
CASSPEVAGDIQYF
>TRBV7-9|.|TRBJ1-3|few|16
TGTGCCAGCAGCCCAAGCGGACCGGCTAGGGGAAACACCATATATTTT
CASSPSGPARGNTIYF
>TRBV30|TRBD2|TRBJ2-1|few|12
TGTGCTTCGAGACTAGCGGAGAGTGAGCAGTTCTTC
CASRLAESEQFF
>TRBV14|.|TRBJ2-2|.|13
TGTGCCAGCAAGATATCGGGGACCGGGGAGCTGTTTTTT
CASKISGTGELFF
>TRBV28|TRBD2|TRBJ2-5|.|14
TGTGCCAGCGCCAGCGGGGGGGCAGAAGAGACCCAGTACTTC
CASASGGAEETQYF
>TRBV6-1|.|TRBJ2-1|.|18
TGTGCCAGCAGGGATAGCTTAGGGCCCTCAACATCCTACAATGAGCAGTTCTTC
CASRDSLGPSTSYNEQFF
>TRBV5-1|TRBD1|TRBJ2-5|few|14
TGCGCCAGCAGCCATCTTGGACAGGTCGGGACCCAGTACTTC
CASSHLGQVGTQYF
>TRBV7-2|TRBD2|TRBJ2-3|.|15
TGTGCCAGCAGCTTTAAGACTAGCGGGACAGATACGCAGTATTTT
CASSFKTSGTDTQYF
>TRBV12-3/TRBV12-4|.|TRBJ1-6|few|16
TGTGCCAGCAGTCGGGACGTCGGCTCCTATAATTCACCCCTCCACTTT
CASSRDVGSYNSPLHF
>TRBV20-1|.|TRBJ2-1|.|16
TGCAGTGCTAGAGTGGGGGACGCTAACTCCTACAATGAGCAGTTCTTC
CSARVGDANSYNEQFF
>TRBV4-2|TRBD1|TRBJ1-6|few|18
TGTGCCAGCAGCCAAGCCGGACCCGGGACAGGGTTTTATTCACCCCTCCACTTT
CASSQAGPGTGFYSPLHF
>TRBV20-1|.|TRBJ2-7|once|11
TGCAGTGCTAGAGATCTCTGGGGTCAGTACTTC
CSARDLWGQYF
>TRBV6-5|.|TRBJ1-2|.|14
TGTGCCAGCAGTTACGACAGCAATAACTATGGCTACACCTTC
CASSYDSNNYGYTF
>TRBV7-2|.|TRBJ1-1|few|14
TGTGCCAGCAGCTTACGAGGGGATGGCACTGAAGCTTTCTTT
CASSLRGDGTEAFF
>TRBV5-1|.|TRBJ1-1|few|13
TGCGCCAGCAGCTTGGCAGGGACACCTGAAGCTTTCTTT
CASSLAGTPEAFF
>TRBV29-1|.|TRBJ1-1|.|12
TGCAGCGGTAACCGGGGGAACACTGAAGCTTTCTTT
CSGNRGNTEAFF
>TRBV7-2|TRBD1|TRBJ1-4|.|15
TGTGCCAGCAGCTTAGCGGGCCAGGGGGTAGAAAAACTGATTTTT
CASSLAGQGVEKLIF
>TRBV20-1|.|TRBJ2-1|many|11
TGCAGTGCTAGAAGGGAGGATGAGCAGTTCTTC
CSARREDEQFF
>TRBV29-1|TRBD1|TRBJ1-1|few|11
TGCAGCGGTCAACAGGGGTTTGAAGCTTTCTTT
CSGQQGFEAFF
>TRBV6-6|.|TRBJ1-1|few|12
TGTGCCAGCAGCCGGACAGACACTGAAGCTTTCTTT
CASSRTDTEAFF
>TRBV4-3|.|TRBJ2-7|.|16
TGCGCCAGCAGTCCCCAAGAGGGACTTGGCTCCTACGAGCAGTACTTC
CASSPQEGLGSYEQYF